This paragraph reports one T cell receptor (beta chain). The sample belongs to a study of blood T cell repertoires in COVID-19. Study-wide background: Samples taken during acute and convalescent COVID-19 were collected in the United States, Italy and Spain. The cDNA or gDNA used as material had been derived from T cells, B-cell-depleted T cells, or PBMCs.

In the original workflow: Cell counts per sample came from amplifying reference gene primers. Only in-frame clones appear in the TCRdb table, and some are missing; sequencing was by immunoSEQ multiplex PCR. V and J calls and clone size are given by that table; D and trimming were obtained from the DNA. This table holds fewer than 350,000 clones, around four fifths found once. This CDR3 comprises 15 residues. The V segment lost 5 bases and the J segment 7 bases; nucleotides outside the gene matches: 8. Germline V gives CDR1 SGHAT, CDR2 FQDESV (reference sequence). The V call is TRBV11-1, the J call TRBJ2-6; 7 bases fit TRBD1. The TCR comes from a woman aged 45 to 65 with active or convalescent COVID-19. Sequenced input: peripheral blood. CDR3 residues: CASSPRTGNANVLTF. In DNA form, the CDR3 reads TGTGCCAGCAGCCCCCGGACAGGTAACGCCAACGTCCTGACTTTC.